Each of the 17 T cell receptor beta chains below was sequenced from the same sample in a study of cytomegalovirus exposure and HLA in healthy donors. The primer mix had 60 Vbeta and 13 Jbeta primers. Repertoires were generated with immunoSEQ multiplex PCR, while TCRdb's copy carries only in-frame clones and drops some. The top ten clones hold about 16% of a sample with fewer than 95,000 clones, roughly 73% of them seen once. Specimen: PBMCs. The receptors were gathered from a woman aged 40 to 55 in good health and CMV-seropositive.

V is TRBV28 and J is TRBJ2-5; TRBD2 agrees at 8 bases. The CDR3 covers 16 residues. V was clipped by 7 bases and J by 5 bases; unmatched bases: 15. CDR1 is MDHEN and CDR2 is SYDVKM in the germline V gene. CDR3 in DNA: TGTGCCAGCAAGGGGATCGGGGGGGCGCCCGGGGAGACCCAGTACTTC. Residues: CASKGIGGAPGETQYF.

V usage is TRBV7-8 and J usage is TRBJ1-1, with 10 bases fitting TRBD1. V lost 3 bases, J lost 5 bases, and 9 bases stayed unmatched. The length of the CDR3 is 16 residues. Germline loops: CDR1 SGHVS, CDR2 FQNEAQ. As DNA, the CDR3 is TGTGCCAGCAGCTTCCGTTTCATGGGACAGGGGACTGAAGCTTTCTTT. This encodes CASSFRFMGQGTEAFF. Combining the CDR3 with reference TRBV7-8 and TRBJ1-1 gives the whole variable domain GAGVSQSPRYKVAKRGQDVALRCDPISGHVSLFWYQQALGQGPEFLTYFQNEAQLDKSGLPSDRFFAERPEGSVSTLKIQRTQQEDSAVYLCASSFRFMGQGTEAFFGQGTRLTVV.

The chain employs TRBV28 and TRBJ2-7, with a possible D match to TRBD2 (7 bases). The ends were cut back, 6 bases at V and 3 bases at J, with 18 bases in the middle. CDR3 size: 15 residues. Looked up from germline, CDR1 is MDHEN and CDR2 is SYDVKM. The CDR3 spells CASSGGGGLSYEQYF. DNA of the CDR3: TGTGCCAGCAGCGGAGGGGGGGGATTAAGCTACGAGCAGTACTTC.

The chain recombines TRBV25-1 with TRBJ2-2; no clear D. CDR3 length: 14 residues. Per the germline V gene, CDR1 is MGHDK and CDR2 is SYGVNS. V gave up 8 bases and J gave up 2 bases, with 12 bases separating them. The DNA for the CDR3 is TGTGCCAGCGCCGCAAACTCAAACACCGGGGAGCTGTTTTTT. Translated, it gives CASAANSNTGELFF.

The chain has TRBV2 and TRBJ1-6, with D hard to call. The germline gives CDR1 SNHLY, CDR2 FYNNEI. V dropped 6 bases and J dropped 7 bases, with 10 bases sitting between them. This CDR3 is built from 13 residues. CDR3 protein: CASSRRENSPLHF. The CDR3 DNA follows: TGTGCCAGCAGCAGGAGGGAAAATTCACCCCTCCACTTT.

In DNA form, the CDR3 reads TGTGCCAGCAGCTTAGGCCAGGGTGCCGGCTACACCTTC. Its translation: CASSLGQGAGYTF. The rearrangement uses TRBV7-6 and TRBJ1-2; a weak D match, TRBD1 (5 bases). The CDR3 runs to 13 residues. CDR1 is SGHVS and CDR2 is FNYEAQ in the germline V gene. V was clipped by 1 base and J by 8 bases, with 11 bases between them.

The rearrangement joins TRBV7-9 to TRBJ1-2; D unclear. The V end was cut by 5 bases, the J end by 2 bases, with 12 bases between. In germline, CDR1 is SEHNR, CDR2 FQNEAQ (reference sequence). This CDR3 comprises 14 residues. This chain's CDR3 is CASSPRSQNYGYTF. The CDR3 DNA reads as TGTGCCAGCAGCCCTCGTTCACAGAACTATGGCTACACCTTC.

The chain joins TRBV14 to TRBJ1-1, with D tentatively TRBD1 (6 bases). V lost 2 bases and J 1 base, leaving 14 bases between the germline ends. CDR3 length equals 16 residues. The germline V gene has CDR1 SGHDN and CDR2 FVKESK. CDR3 sequence (DNA): TGTGCCAGCAGCCAACGTACGGGACACCCGAACACTGAAGCTTTCTTT. It specifies CASSQRTGHPNTEAFF.

V usage is TRBV5-1 and J usage is TRBJ1-1; TRBD1 agrees at 8 bases. Looked up from germline, CDR1 is SGHRS and CDR2 is YFSETQ. The CDR3 runs 18 residues. The V gene end was trimmed by 4 bases and the J gene end by 5 bases; junction bases not matched to a gene: 19. CDR3 nucleotide sequence: TGCGCCAGCAGCCTCCAGGGGGCAAGGGAGGGTCTAACGACTGAAGCTTTCTTT. It is translated as CASSLQGAREGLTTEAFF.

The CDR3 DNA sequence: TGCACCAGCAGCCAAGATCAAACAGTTAACTATGGCTACACCTTC. It codes for CTSSQDQTVNYGYTF. The V and J genes are TRBV1 and TRBJ1-2; TRBD1, as called in the table, went unchecked against the DNA. TRBV1 is listed as a pseudogene. This CDR3 has 15 residues.

The V gene is TRBV5-6, the J gene TRBJ1-2; D is ambiguous. In germline, CDR1 is SGHDT, CDR2 YYEEEE. The CDR3 runs to 14 residues. The V and J ends lost 4 bases and 2 bases respectively, with 12 bases between them. The CDR3 DNA reads as TGTGCCAGCAGCCTGCAGCAGGTCAACTATGGCTACACCTTC. Translating it yields CASSLQQVNYGYTF.

On this clone: One end of the junction fails to match germline, which may point to a read error. This chain links TRBV2 with TRBJ1-5; D remains ambiguous. Germline loops: CDR1 SNHLY, CDR2 FYNNEI. The CDR3 is made up of 15 amino acids. The CDR3 DNA reads as TGTGCCAGCAGTGTTCAAGAACTAAGCAATCGGCCCCAGCATTTT. This sequence encodes CASSVQELSNRPQHF. The whole variable domain, filled in from reference TRBV2 and TRBJ1-5, reads EPEVTQTPSHQVTQMGQEVILRCVPISNHLYFYWYRQILGQKVEFLVSFYNNEISEKSEIFDDQFSVERPDGSNFTLKIRSTKLEDSAMYFCASSVQELSNRPQHFGDGTRLSIL.

This sequence joins TRBV2 and TRBJ2-2; D is possibly TRBD2 (6 bases). V gave up 8 bases and J gave up 3 bases, with 13 bases separating them. In germline, CDR1 is SNHLY, CDR2 FYNNEI. The CDR3 has 14 residues. The CDR3: CASSGTVHTGELFF. The CDR3 DNA follows: TGTGCCAGCTCCGGGACTGTTCACACCGGGGAGCTGTTTTTT.

The chain uses TRBV19 and TRBJ2-3, with D tentatively TRBD2 (7 bases). Germline V lookup: CDR1 LNHDA, CDR2 SQIVND (reference sequence). CDR3 length: 17 residues. Deletions cut 4 bases from V and 4 bases from J, with 21 bases between. The DNA of the CDR3 is TGTGCCAGTAGTAAACAGGGCCCGACGGGAGGCGCAGATACGCAGTATTTT. Amino acid sequence: CASSKQGPTGGADTQYF.

V usage is TRBV29-1 and J usage is TRBJ2-1; 11 bases map to TRBD2. Germline V gene lookup returns CDR1 SQVTM and CDR2 ANQGSEA. Trimming removed 5 bases from V and 7 bases from J; junction bases left unmatched: 10. This CDR3 region has 15 residues. In nucleotides, the CDR3 is TGCAGCGTTCTACGGCTAGCGGGAGGCTCTAATGAGCAGTTCTTC. Its translation: CSVLRLAGGSNEQFF.

The chain uses TRBV18 and TRBJ1-5; a possible D gene is TRBD1 (5 bases). Between the trimmed V and J ends, which lost 9 bases and 6 bases, there was a span of 18 bases. Germline CDR1 is KGHSH and CDR2 is LQKENI. The CDR3 totals 14 residues. Written as DNA, the CDR3 is TGTGCCAGTACAGCCTCGGGCCAGGGTCAGCCCCAGCATTTT. It specifies CASTASGQGQPQHF.

The genes are TRBV7-2 and TRBJ1-5; D unresolved. Trimming removed 5 bases at V and 4 bases at J, with 18 bases between. Germline values: CDR1 SGHTA, CDR2 FQGNSA. This CDR3 is built from 16 residues. For the CDR3, the DNA is TGTGCCAGCAGCCGAAAAGGCGGGAATGGTAATCAGCCCCAGCATTTT. Its translation: CASSRKGGNGNQPQHF.